This T cell receptor (beta chain) was obtained from a study of CXCR3-negative and CXCR3-positive naive CD8 T cells. Study results and caveats: Naive CXCR3-positive cells had TRB CDR3s more hydrophobic than those of CXCR3-negative naive cells. The study found that naive CXCR3-negative and CXCR3-positive cells shared TRBV-TRBJ usage, while memory cells differed. Most assays were run on fresh PBMCs (CXCR3 expression partially decreased after cryopreservation).

Researchers prepared the TRB cDNA libraries using 5' RACE with UMI labels. From its re-call of the 5' RACE reads, TCRdb lists each CDR3 protein once, without DNA. The sample has roughly 59,000 distinct CDR3 sequences. Germline V gene sequence: CDR1 SGHTA, CDR2 FQGNSA. The CDR3 length is 19 residues. As regards this clonotype: Antigen specificity is unknown.

V is TRBV7-2 and J is TRBJ2-1; TCRdb names TRBD2, which stays unverified in the absence of DNA. Sequencing was performed on naive CXCR3+ CD8+ T cells from blood. The subset denotes: CD45RO-CCR7+CD27+CD95- naive CD8+ T cells expressing CXCR3 (TNR3+). The sequence was collected from a human donor in good health. Some clones in this sample may be carry-over from other donors' samples. The CDR3 protein is CASSLRSILAGAVYNEQFF.